The clone carrying this T cell receptor (beta chain) was observed many times. Its cognate antigen is unknown. The sample comes from a study of read filtering for tumor transcriptome and immune sequencing. On the study more broadly: Revised staging placed eight or nine patients in R-ISS I, some 17 in II, more than five in III.

Study-level findings and limits: Sorted CD138-negative bone marrow cells were not purified T cells.

The CDR3 has 13 residues. Germline CDR1 SNHLY, CDR2 FYNNEI. The V and J ends lost 6 bases and 1 base, in that order; junction bases with no gene match: 2. This library used roughly 400 ng RNA and molecular barcoded adaptors spanning alpha/delta and beta/gamma chains. TCRdb reprocessed the reads via MiXCR and lists one record per CDR3 protein. The top ten hold approximately 10% of the sample, which has roughly 130,000 distinct CDR3 sequences, 10% to 15% seen once. This sequence joins TRBV2 and TRBJ1-1, with TRBD1 matching 7 bases. This receptor was taken from a donor at least 40 years old with multiple myeloma. Sequencing input: a population of CD138-negative cells sorted from bone marrow. The CDR3 DNA reads as TGTGCCAGCAGGGGACAGCCGAACACTGAAGCTTTCTTT. This translates into CASRGQPNTEAFF.